One sample yielded the 8 T cell receptor beta chains listed below, sequenced in a study of cytomegalovirus exposure and HLA in healthy donors. The PCR used 60 Vbeta and 13 Jbeta primers. Sequencing was performed with immunoSEQ multiplex PCR; in TCRdb, only in-frame clones are kept and a portion is missing. Found here are 150,000 to 200,000 clones, around 76% of them singletons; the top ten hold 1.5%. Sample: PBMCs. The receptors originated from a girl between 5 and 17 years old in good health and CMV-seropositive.

The CDR3 bases are TGTGCCAGCAGCTGGACAGGGGAAGGGTCGGAGACCCAGTACTTC. Translating it yields CASSWTGEGSETQYF. The chain employs TRBV9 and TRBJ2-5; 9 nucleotides match TRBD1. V trimming: 4 bases; J trimming: 5 bases; junction bases outside the gene matches: 9. The CDR3 is 15 amino acids. Germline CDR1 is SGDLS and CDR2 is YYNGEE.

This clone was observed a few times. V usage is TRBV13 and J usage is TRBJ1-1; D possibly corresponds to TRBD1 (5 bases). This CDR3 contains 11 residues. Trimming removed 8 bases from V and 4 bases from J, with 8 bases in between. Germline values: CDR1 PRHDT, CDR2 FYEKMQ (reference sequence). The CDR3 is CASAGGTEAFF. CDR3 DNA: TGTGCCAGCGCGGGGGGCACTGAAGCTTTCTTT.

The chain uses TRBV7-2 and TRBJ2-7; 11 positions agree with TRBD2. J gave up 4 bases and V 1 base, and 3 bases lay outside the gene matches. The V gene's germline CDR1 is SGHTA and CDR2 FQGNSA. There are 15 residues in the CDR3. CDR3 sequence: CASSLGSSGGYEQYF. DNA of the CDR3: TGTGCCAGCAGCTTAGGATCTAGCGGGGGGTACGAGCAGTACTTC.

This chain's CDR3 is CASSSLTGRSNQPQHF. CDR3 nucleotide sequence: TGTGCCAGCAGTTCGCTGACAGGTCGGAGCAATCAGCCCCAGCATTTT. This chain uses TRBV28 with TRBJ1-5, with a tentative D call TRBD1 (6 bases). The V gene's germline CDR1 is MDHEN and CDR2 SYDVKM. The CDR3 is made up of 16 amino acids. V was cut by 4 bases and J by 1 base, with 14 bases left in between.

The chain uses TRBV5-1 and TRBJ2-6, with 9 bases fitting TRBD1. After removal of 7 bases from V and 0 bases from J, the junction contained 8 bases not matched to a gene. The CDR3 contains 17 residues. Germline-derived CDR1 and CDR2 are SGHRS and YFSETQ. CDR3 residues: CASGLGQGDSGANVLTF. CDR3 coding DNA: TGCGCCAGCGGTCTGGGACAGGGAGACTCTGGGGCCAACGTCCTGACTTTC.

Here the CDR3 DNA reads TGTGCCAGCAGAATGCAGGGCTCCTACAATGAGCAGTTCTTC. Residues: CASRMQGSYNEQFF. V usage is TRBV6-6 and J usage is TRBJ2-1, with TRBD1 as a possible D gene (5 bases). Germline V gene data show CDR1 as MNHNY and CDR2 as SVGAGI (reference sequence). V lost 6 bases and J 0 bases, leaving 9 bases between the germline ends. The CDR3 totals 14 residues.

This clone was observed a few times. Germline is not matched at one junction end, which may reflect a read error. V is TRBV9 and J is TRBJ2-2; a weak D match, TRBD2 (7 bases). The CDR3 runs 16 residues. Germline-derived CDR1 and CDR2 are SGDLS and YYNGEE. In DNA, the CDR3 is TGTGCCAGCAGCGTAGGGGGGAGGGGGAAACACCGGGGAGCTGTTTTT. This encodes CASSVGGRGKHRGAVF.

The rearrangement links TRBV7-3 to TRBJ1-1, with a possible D match to TRBD1 (6 bases). This CDR3 has 13 amino acids. Trimming cost V 0 bases and J 10 bases, with 12 bases left between them. Germline assignment: CDR1 SGHTA and CDR2 FQGTGA. The DNA of the CDR3 is TGTGCCAGCAGCTTAACTCCACAGGGTATAGCTTTCTTT. Translation gives CASSLTPQGIAFF. The variable domain in full, completed from reference TRBV7-3 and TRBJ1-1, reads GAGVSQTPSNKVTEKGKYVELRCDPISGHTALYWYRQSLGQGPEFLIYFQGTGAADDSGLPNDRFFAVRPEGSVSTLKIQRTERGDSAVYLCASSLTPQGIAFFGQGTRLTVV.